The 22 T cell receptor beta chains reported below all come from one sample, sequenced in a study of blood T cell repertoires in COVID-19. Only in-frame clones appear in the TCRdb table, and some are missing; sequencing was by immunoSEQ multiplex PCR. The table has about 300,000 clones, about nine tenths seen once. The sequencing sample was made of peripheral blood. The receptor source for this set is a woman aged 25 to 45 who had recovered from COVID-19.

V and J are TRBV30 and TRBJ1-5; D unclear. The ends were cut back, 0 bases at V and 4 bases at J, with 25 bases in the middle. Germline-derived CDR1 and CDR2 are GTSNPN and SVGIG (reference sequence). The CDR3 has 19 residues. CDR3 protein: CAWSVSNSLTGKCNQPQHF. The CDR3 coding sequence is TGTGCCTGGAGTGTGTCGAACAGCCTAACGGGAAAATGTAATCAGCCCCAGCATTTT.

The chain carries TRBV9 and TRBJ2-5; no clear D. The V end lost 0 bases, the J end lost 4 bases, and 4 bases lay between the germline ends. The germline gives CDR1 SGDLS, CDR2 YYNGEE. The CDR3 extends over 12 amino acids. The DNA of the CDR3 is TGTGCCAGCAGCGTAGCGGGAGAGACCCAGTACTTC. It is translated as CASSVAGETQYF. The whole variable domain, remainder taken from reference TRBV9 and TRBJ2-5, is DSGVTQTPKHLITATGQRVTLRCSPRSGDLSVYWYQQSLDQGLQFLIQYYNGEERAKGNILERFSAQQFPDLHSELNLSSLELGDSALYFCASSVAGETQYFGPGTRLLVL.

CDR3 DNA: TGCGCCAGCAGCCCGATAACAGGACGCTATGGCTACACCTTC. Its protein is CASSPITGRYGYTF. The chain employs TRBV10-2 and TRBJ1-2; TRBD1 is a possible D gene (5 bases). With 6 bases removed from V and 4 bases from J, the gap between germline ends came to 15 bases. The CDR3 runs 14 residues. CDR1 is WSHSY and CDR2 is SAAADI in the germline V gene.

This clone was recorded only once. The chain couples TRBV9 to TRBJ1-1; 8 nucleotides match TRBD1. J lost 1 base, V lost 0 bases, and 2 bases had no gene match. This CDR3 is 15 amino acids long. CDR1 is SGDLS, CDR2 YYNGEE, per germline. In DNA, the CDR3 is TGTGCCAGCAGCGTAGATGGACAGGGGAACACTGAAGCTTTCTTT. Protein product: CASSVDGQGNTEAFF.

The chain carries TRBV6-6 and TRBJ2-2; maybe TRBD2 (6 bases). The CDR3 is made up of 14 amino acids. From germline, CDR1 is MNHNY and CDR2 SVGAGI (reference sequence). V was shortened by 11 bases and J by 0 bases, with 13 bases between the two germline ends. DNA for the CDR3: TGTGCCGGATCCGGAGGGGCGAACACCGGGGAGCTGTTTTTT. The encoded protein is CAGSGGANTGELFF.

The chain links TRBV6-5 to TRBJ1-6; D not resolved. The CDR3 runs 14 residues. Germline CDR1 MNHEY, CDR2 SVGAGI. Trimming left V 6 bases short and J 4 bases short, with 10 bases between. In nucleotides, the CDR3 is TGTGCCAGCAGGGCCACAGAGTATAATTCACCCCTCCACTTT. Translation: CASRATEYNSPLHF.

V gene TRBV4-1 combines with J gene TRBJ2-3; D call uncertain. The CDR3 covers 13 residues. In germline, CDR1 is MGHRA, CDR2 YSYEKL. V lost 3 bases to trimming and J lost 4 bases, with 8 bases between them. The CDR3 sequence is CASSQVEPDTQYF. CDR3 bases: TGCGCCAGCAGCCAGGTTGAGCCAGATACGCAGTATTTT.

V and J are TRBV9 and TRBJ1-4; TRBD1 matches at 11 bases. V shed 3 bases and J 8 bases; nucleotides not matched to a gene: 6. This CDR3 is 15 amino acids long. Germline V lookup: CDR1 SGDLS, CDR2 YYNGEE. In nucleotides, the CDR3 is TGTGCCAGCAGCGACGGACAGGGGGCGAGGGAAAAACTGTTTTTT. Translation gives CASSDGQGAREKLFF.

This clone has only a few counts. This sequence joins TRBV4-2 and TRBJ2-6; TRBD2 aligns across 7 bases. The CDR3 runs 16 residues. V shed 0 bases, J shed 2 bases, and the junction held 1 base outside the gene matches. Germline lookup yields CDR1 LGHNA and CDR2 YNFKEQ. In DNA, the CDR3 is TGTGCCAGCAGCCAAGAGGGGGGGGCTGGGGCCAACGTCCTGACTTTC. Its translation: CASSQEGGAGANVLTF.

The V and J genes are TRBV5-6 and TRBJ1-2; D may be TRBD1 (5 bases). The germline V gene encodes CDR1 SGHDT and CDR2 YYEEEE. This CDR3 contains 12 residues. With 5 bases removed from V and 10 bases from J, the gap between germline ends came to 15 bases. Here the CDR3 reads CASSPGTPAYTF. Written as DNA, the CDR3 is TGTGCCAGCAGTCCCGGGACTCCAGCCTACACCTTC.

J is TRBJ1-1 and V is TRBV29-1; 9 bases line up with TRBD1. Germline assignment: CDR1 SQVTM and CDR2 ANQGSEA. Germline trimming cut 7 bases from V and 3 bases from J; bases unmatched to any gene: 6. The CDR3 runs 13 residues. The DNA for the CDR3 is TGCAGCGCCTCTCGACAGGGGGACACTGAAGCTTTCTTT. Translated: CSASRQGDTEAFF.

This rearrangement joins TRBV11-2 to TRBJ2-7, with D perhaps TRBD1 (6 bases). Trimming cost V 5 bases and J 6 bases, with 14 bases left between them. This CDR3 is built from 13 residues. Germline CDR1 is SGHAT and CDR2 is FQNNGV. This CDR3 is CASSPGQGGEQYF. The CDR3, as DNA: TGTGCCAGCAGCCCTGGACAAGGGGGCGAGCAGTACTTC.

The CDR3 nucleotides read TGTGCCACCAGTGAAAGGGGTGGAGTAGTCAATGAGCAGTTCTTC. Protein product: CATSERGGVVNEQFF. This chain joins TRBV24-1 and TRBJ2-1, with D possibly matching TRBD1 (5 bases). V was pared by 4 bases and J by 6 bases, with 15 bases between. This CDR3 is built from 15 residues. Germline V gene data show CDR1 as KGHDR and CDR2 as SFDVKD.

The sample holds one count of this clone. The chain has TRBV5-8 and TRBJ1-5, with 7 bases fitting TRBD1. V dropped 4 bases and J dropped 6; count of bases not matched to a gene: 7. The CDR3 loop spans 14 amino acids. Germline assignment: CDR1 SGHTS and CDR2 YDEGEE. CDR3 loop: CASSLRGPIQPQHF. For the CDR3, the DNA is TGTGCCAGCAGCCTGAGGGGGCCTATTCAGCCCCAGCATTTT.

The chain uses TRBV11-2 and TRBJ2-2; D might be TRBD2 (6 bases). V lost 5 bases to trimming and J lost 1 base, with 17 bases between them. The CDR3 has 17 residues. CDR1 SGHAT and CDR2 FQNNGV come from the germline V gene. The CDR3 is CASSRRDFRENTGELFF. The CDR3 nucleotides are TGTGCCAGCAGCCGCCGGGACTTCCGAGAGAACACCGGGGAGCTGTTTTTT.

This chain connects TRBV27 to TRBJ1-2; 9 bases map to TRBD1. The germline V gene encodes CDR1 MNHEY and CDR2 SMNVEV (reference sequence). After removal of 5 bases from V and 4 bases from J, the junction contained 8 bases not matched to a gene. This CDR3 is 15 amino acids long. The CDR3 nucleotides are TGTGCCAGCAGTCCCAACAGGGGGCTTAGCTATGGCTACACCTTC. Protein: CASSPNRGLSYGYTF.

J is TRBJ1-2 and V is TRBV6-5, with 7 positions matching TRBD1. Losses at the gene ends were 0 bases for V and 5 bases for J; bases not matched to a gene: 3. The CDR3 consists of 14 residues. Germline CDR1 reads MNHEY; CDR2 reads SVGAGI. In DNA, the CDR3 is TGTGCCAGCAGTTACTCGCCAGGGGGGTATGGCTACACCTTC. Translating it yields CASSYSPGGYGYTF.

The gene calls are TRBV5-4 and TRBJ2-1; 9 nucleotides align to TRBD2. The length of the CDR3 is 16 residues. The trim removed 1 base at V and 8 bases at J, leaving 10 bases unmatched. Germline CDR1 SGHNT, CDR2 YYREEE (reference sequence). DNA for the CDR3: TGTGCCAGCAGCTTGAGGCTAGCGGGGTCCTTCGATGAGCAGTTCTTC. Translating gives CASSLRLAGSFDEQFF.

V is TRBV5-5 and J is TRBJ2-3; 14 bases are shared with TRBD2. With 1 base clipped from V and 4 bases from J, the junction kept 2 bases outside the gene matches. This CDR3 has 16 residues. The germline CDR1 and CDR2 sequences are SGHKS and YYEKEE (reference sequence). The CDR3: CASSLRLAGGPDTQYF. The DNA for the CDR3 is TGTGCCAGCAGCTTGAGACTAGCGGGGGGGCCAGATACGCAGTATTTT.

This chain joins TRBV2 and TRBJ2-3, with no clear D. The CDR3 runs to 12 residues. The germline V and J ends were trimmed by 6 bases and 4 bases, with 8 bases remaining between them. Germline V CDR1 and CDR2: SNHLY, FYNNEI. The CDR3 loop reads CASSPSADTQYF. The CDR3 coding sequence is TGTGCCAGCAGCCCCTCAGCAGATACGCAGTATTTT.

This clone has at least ten counts. This chain connects TRBV11-2 to TRBJ2-3; a possible D gene is TRBD2 (6 bases). Trimming removed 3 bases from V and 5 bases from J, with 15 bases in between. Germline V CDR1 and CDR2: SGHAT, FQNNGV. CDR3 length equals 15 residues. CDR3 amino acids: CASSFVRGRGDTQYF. CDR3 nucleotide sequence: TGTGCCAGCAGCTTTGTGCGGGGCCGGGGAGATACGCAGTATTTT. Supplemented by reference TRBV11-2 and TRBJ2-3, the full variable domain reads EAGVAQSPRYKIIEKRQSVAFWCNPISGHATLYWYQQILGQGPKLLIQFQNNGVVDDSQLPKDRFSAERLKGVDSTLKIQPAKLEDSAVYLCASSFVRGRGDTQYFGPGTRLTVL.

The chain combines TRBV19 with TRBJ1-2, with TRBD1 matching 7 bases. The CDR3 loop spans 14 amino acids. V lost 5 bases and J lost 1; bases outside the gene matches: 4. Germline values: CDR1 LNHDA, CDR2 SQIVND (reference sequence). This CDR3 reads CASSDRALNYGYTF. The CDR3 nucleotides read TGTGCCAGTAGTGACAGGGCGCTTAACTATGGCTACACCTTC.